The sample holds a few counts of the clone carrying this T cell receptor beta chain. The sample comes from a study of blood T cells in healthy people across ages. There are 16 residues in the CDR3. With V trimmed by 4 bases and J by 0 bases, 3 bases remained unmatched. Germline CDR1 and CDR2: LGHDT and YNNKEL (reference sequence). A second PCR of about 7 to 11 cycles used a sample-barcoded 5' primer and a J-beta primer mix. Using its own MiXCR run on the 5' RACE reads, TCRdb lists one record per CDR3 protein. Among 780,000 or so distinct CDR3 sequences listed, about 48% were seen once. The sequenced sample was blood. The source of this sequence is an older man in good health. The V and J genes are TRBV3-1 and TRBJ2-1; 10 nucleotides line up with TRBD2. The DNA for the CDR3 is TGTGCCAGCAGCCGAGGGACTAGCGTCTCCTACAATGAGCAGTTCTTC. Translated: CASSRGTSVSYNEQFF.